The 6 T cell receptor beta chains below were found in one sample sequenced in a study of T cell changes during pregnancy in multiple sclerosis. This table comes from immunoSEQ multiplex PCR, and its TCRdb copy is limited to in-frame clones, with some not included. The repertoire consists of 40,000 to 55,000 clones, with 75% to 90% occurring once and the leading ten covering approximately 8%. Source: CD8+ T cells from peripheral blood mononuclear cells, taken in the second trimester of pregnancy. Source of these receptors: a female donor with multiple sclerosis, enrolled in a pregnancy study.

V is TRBV6-4 and J is TRBJ2-6; tentatively, D is TRBD2 (5 bases). Germline-derived CDR1 and CDR2 are MRHNA and SNTAGT. The CDR3 spans 16 residues. V lost 3 bases and J 1 base, leaving 10 bases between the germline ends. CDR3 nucleotide sequence: TGTGCCAGCAGTGATAGATCGGGGTCTGGGGCCAACGTCCTGACTTTC. It yields the protein CASSDRSGSGANVLTF.

As DNA, the CDR3 is TGCGCCAGCAGCCAGCTTTTGACGGGGAGCTCCTACGAGCAGTACTTC. It specifies CASSQLLTGSSYEQYF. V and J are TRBV4-1 and TRBJ2-7; TRBD2 might be the D (5 bases). The CDR3 runs to 16 residues. The germline V and J ends were trimmed by 3 bases and 0 bases, with 15 bases remaining between them. Germline V lookup: CDR1 MGHRA, CDR2 YSYEKL.

The CDR3 DNA reads TGTGCCAGCAGCTTACAGGACCATCAAGAGACCCAGTACTTC. It is translated as CASSLQDHQETQYF. The chain carries TRBV5-8 and TRBJ2-5, with D possibly TRBD1 on 5 matching bases. The CDR3 contains 14 residues. Between the trimmed V and J ends, which lost 2 bases and 2 bases, there was a span of 10 bases. Germline V gene sequence: CDR1 SGHTS, CDR2 YDEGEE. The full variable domain, its missing parts supplied by reference TRBV5-8 and TRBJ2-5, is EAGVTQSPTHLIKTRGQQATLRCSPISGHTSVYWYQQALGLGLQFLLWYDEGEERNRGNFPPRFSGRQFPNYSSELNVNALELEDSALYLCASSLQDHQETQYFGPGTRLLVL.

V is TRBV13 and J is TRBJ2-2, with a weak D call TRBD1 (5 bases). Trimming took 5 bases from V and 7 from J, leaving 20 bases between them. This CDR3 contains 16 residues. Germline V gives CDR1 PRHDT, CDR2 FYEKMQ (reference sequence). The CDR3 DNA is TGTGCCAGCAGCCACCCATGGGCAGGGATGGACGGGGAGCTGTTTTTT. Amino acids: CASSHPWAGMDGELFF.

V is TRBV28 and J is TRBJ2-7; D might be TRBD2 (6 bases). CDR3 length: 12 residues. The V end was cut by 8 bases, the J end by 4 bases, with 12 bases between. The V gene's germline CDR1 is MDHEN and CDR2 SYDVKM. The CDR3 spells CASRGSGYEQYF. DNA of the CDR3: TGTGCCAGCCGGGGGAGTGGATACGAGCAGTACTTC.

V is TRBV4-2 and J is TRBJ1-5; D gene ambiguous. V lost 0 bases and J lost 7, with 13 bases in between. This CDR3 has 15 residues. Germline CDR1 and CDR2: LGHNA and YNFKEQ. The chain's CDR3 is CASSQDAGIGQPQHF. The CDR3 DNA reads as TGTGCCAGCAGCCAAGACGCGGGGATCGGCCAGCCCCAGCATTTT.